What follows describes a single TCR beta chain. This entry comes from a study of blood T cell repertoires in COVID-19. About the research overall: There were acute and convalescent COVID-19 samples, and they came from the United States, Italy and Spain.

The trim removed 4 bases at V and 12 bases at J, leaving 10 bases unmatched. CDR1 is SGHRS and CDR2 is YFSETQ in the germline V gene. The CDR3 runs to 14 residues. Methods used by the authors: Nucleated cell number was recorded as an estimate derived from reference gene primer amplification. Libraries were prepared by immunoSEQ multiplex PCR; TCRdb keeps only in-frame clonotypes and omits some of them. From that table come the V and J calls and clone size; the DNA was used to work out D and trimming. The sample holds 65,000 to 90,000 clones, roughly 80% seen once. Sequencing was performed on peripheral blood. The clonotype comes from a human donor in a cohort sampled during active COVID-19. The J gene is TRBJ1-4, the V gene TRBV5-1; 9 positions match TRBD1. In nucleotides, the CDR3 is TGCGCCAGCAGCCAGGACAGGGGAAGTCGGGAACTGTTTTTT. Translating it yields CASSQDRGSRELFF.